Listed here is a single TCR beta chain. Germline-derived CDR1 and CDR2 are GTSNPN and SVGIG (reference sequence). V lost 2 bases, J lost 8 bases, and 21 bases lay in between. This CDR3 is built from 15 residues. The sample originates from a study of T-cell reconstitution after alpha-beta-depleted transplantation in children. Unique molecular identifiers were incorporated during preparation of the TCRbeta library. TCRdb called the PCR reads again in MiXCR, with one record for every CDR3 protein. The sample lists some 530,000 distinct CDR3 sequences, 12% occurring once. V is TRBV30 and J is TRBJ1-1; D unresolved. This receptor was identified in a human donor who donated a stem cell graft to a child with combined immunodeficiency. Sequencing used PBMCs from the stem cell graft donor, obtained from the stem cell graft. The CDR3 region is CAWSPGVQLQTEAFF. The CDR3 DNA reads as TGTGCCTGGAGTCCTGGTGTGCAGCTTCAGACAGAAGCTTTCTTT.